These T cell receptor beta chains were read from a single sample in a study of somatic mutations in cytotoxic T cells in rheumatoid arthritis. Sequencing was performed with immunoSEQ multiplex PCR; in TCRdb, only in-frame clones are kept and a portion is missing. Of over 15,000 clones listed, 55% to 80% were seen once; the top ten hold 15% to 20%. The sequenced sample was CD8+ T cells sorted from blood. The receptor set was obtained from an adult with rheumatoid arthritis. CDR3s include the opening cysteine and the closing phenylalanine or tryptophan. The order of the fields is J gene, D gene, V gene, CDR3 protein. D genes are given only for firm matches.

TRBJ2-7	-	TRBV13	CASSLGLYEQYF
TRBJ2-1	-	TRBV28	CASSLGGSNEQFF
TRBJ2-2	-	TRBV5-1	CASSPTRGRVGELFF
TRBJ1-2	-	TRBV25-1	CASSEYQSKGVGYTF
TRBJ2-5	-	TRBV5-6	CASSLIGGETQYF
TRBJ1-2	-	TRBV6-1	CASSDFGQIYGYTF
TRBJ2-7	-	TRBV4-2	CASSQEVGGENPYEQYF
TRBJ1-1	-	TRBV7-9	CASSAGPGTEAFF
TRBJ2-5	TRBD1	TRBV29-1	CSATGTGDQETQYF
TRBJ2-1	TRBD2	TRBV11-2	CASSLDPASGPNNEQFF
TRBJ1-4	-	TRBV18	CASSPLDSTTNEKLFF
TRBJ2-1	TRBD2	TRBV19	CASSNERGGRDEQFF
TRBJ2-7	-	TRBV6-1	CATIPPADLYEQYF
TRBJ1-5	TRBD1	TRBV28	CASRSDREGNQPQHF
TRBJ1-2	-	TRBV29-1	CSVEGGGRGYTF
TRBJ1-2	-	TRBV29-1	CSVEDRTGLWHTF
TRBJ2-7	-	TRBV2	CASRDPRKQYF
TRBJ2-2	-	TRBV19	CASSIVTGNTGELFF
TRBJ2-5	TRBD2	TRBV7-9	CASSLATSGDAETQYF
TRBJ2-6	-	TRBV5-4	CASLTDPKPGANVLTF
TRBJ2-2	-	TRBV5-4	CASSLASWGGRTGELFF
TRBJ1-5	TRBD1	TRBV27	CASSLHGTERQPQHF
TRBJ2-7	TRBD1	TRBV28	CASSRQGIEQYF
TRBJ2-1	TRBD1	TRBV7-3	CASSPLNTRTGPLFF
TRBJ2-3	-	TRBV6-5	CASSYSEGNTDTQYF
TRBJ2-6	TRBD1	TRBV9	CASSLLTGNPGANVLTF